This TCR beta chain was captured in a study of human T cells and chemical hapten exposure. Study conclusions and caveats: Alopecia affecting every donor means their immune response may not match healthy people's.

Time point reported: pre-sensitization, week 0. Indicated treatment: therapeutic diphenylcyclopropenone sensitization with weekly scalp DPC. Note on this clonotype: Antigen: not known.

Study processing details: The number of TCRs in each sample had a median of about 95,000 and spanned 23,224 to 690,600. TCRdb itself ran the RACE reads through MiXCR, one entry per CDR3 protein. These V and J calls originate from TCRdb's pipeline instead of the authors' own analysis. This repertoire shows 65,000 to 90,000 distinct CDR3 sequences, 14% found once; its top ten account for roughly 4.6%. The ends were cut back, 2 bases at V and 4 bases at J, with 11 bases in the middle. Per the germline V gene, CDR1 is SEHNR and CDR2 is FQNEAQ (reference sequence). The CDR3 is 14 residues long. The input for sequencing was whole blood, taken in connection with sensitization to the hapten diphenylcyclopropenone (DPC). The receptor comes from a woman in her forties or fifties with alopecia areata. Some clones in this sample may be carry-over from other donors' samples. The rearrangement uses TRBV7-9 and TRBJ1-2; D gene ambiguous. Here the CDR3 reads CASSLSSRSYGYTF. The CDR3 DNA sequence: TGTGCCAGCAGCTTATCAAGTAGGAGCTATGGCTACACCTTC. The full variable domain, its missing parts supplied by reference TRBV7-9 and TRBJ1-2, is DTGVSQNPRHKITKRGQNVTFRCDPISEHNRLYWYRQTLGQGPEFLTYFQNEAQLEKSRLLSDRFSAERPKGSFSTLEIQRTEQGDSAMYLCASSLSSRSYGYTFGSGTRLTVV.